This T cell receptor beta chain was recorded in a study of beta chain features in type 1 diabetes. In the study overall: What patients shared with healthy donors was a similar profile of age, gender and cell yields. General study findings and limits: Shortening that was moderate but significant affected the TCRB CDR3s of Type 1 diabetes patients in all four CD4+ subsets. In the patient group, naive, central memory and Treg TCRB repertoires seemed more alike than in the healthy donor group.

The CDR3 runs 15 residues. V shed 2 bases, J shed 4 bases, and the junction held 4 bases outside the gene matches. Germline V gene data show CDR1 as SGDLS and CDR2 as YYNGEE. The authors reverse transcribed all of the isolated RNA, so sequencing captured expressed TCRB transcripts. The protocol was immunoSEQ multiplex PCR, while the TCRdb copy is restricted to in-frame clones and leaves out a portion. The sample has 200,000 to 300,000 clones, roughly 21% seen once. As concerns this clone: Antigen: not known.

This clonotype originated in a woman aged 40 to 50 with type 1 diabetes. The sequencing input was naive CD4+ T cells from blood. This chain connects TRBV9 to TRBJ2-7; 12 nucleotides line up with TRBD2. The CDR3, as DNA: TGTGCCAGCAGCGTCGCCGGGACTAGCGGGTACGAGCAGTACTTC. Translating it yields CASSVAGTSGYEQYF.